These T cell receptor beta chains were read from a single sample in a study of blood T cell repertoires in COVID-19. TCRdb's table, derived via immunoSEQ multiplex PCR, lists solely in-frame clones and lacks some. The sample records roughly 140,000 clones, approximately 87% being singletons. Material for sequencing was PBMCs or T cells enriched from blood (not recorded which). The receptors derive from a woman in her twenties or thirties with acute COVID-19. Both conserved end residues are part of each CDR3. A D gene is named only where the DNA matches it firmly.

V	J	D	DNA	CDR3
TRBV9	TRBJ2-1	TRBD2	TGTGCCAGCAGCGTATTTTTTTTCCCCGGGAGGGACTCGAACAATGAGCAGTTCTTC	CASSVFFFPGRDSNNEQFF
TRBV4-3	TRBJ1-2	.	TGCGCCAGCAGCCAAGGCCCAAACTTCAGGGAGGTGTACTATGGCTACACCTTC	CASSQGPNFREVYYGYTF
TRBV28	TRBJ1-4	TRBD1	TGTGCCAGCAGTTTGCCCCAGGGGGCAGATGAAAAACTGTTTTTT	CASSLPQGADEKLFF
TRBV27	TRBJ2-3	.	TGTGCCAGCAGTACTACCGGGACTTCGAGCACAGATACGCAGTATTTT	CASSTTGTSSTDTQYF
TRBV27	TRBJ2-7	TRBD2	TGTGCCAGCAGTGAACTAGCGGGGAACTACGAGCAGTACTTC	CASSELAGNYEQYF
TRBV9	TRBJ2-1	TRBD2	TGTGCCAGCAGCCTCGGGACTAGCGTCCACAATGAGCAGTTCTTC	CASSLGTSVHNEQFF
TRBV7-9	TRBJ1-5	.	TGTGCCAGCAGCTCTACCAATCAGCCCCAGCATTTT	CASSSTNQPQHF
TRBV6-5	TRBJ1-2	TRBD1	TGTGCCAGCAGTTACTCGATACAGGGGTTTCGTGGCTACACCTTC	CASSYSIQGFRGYTF
TRBV19	TRBJ1-1	TRBD1	TGTGCCAGTAGTATTACGGGGACAGTCTACACTGAAGCTTTCTTT	CASSITGTVYTEAFF
TRBV13	TRBJ2-5	TRBD1	TGTGCCAGCAGCGCCGTGACAGGGGGGGAGACCCAGTACTTC	CASSAVTGGETQYF
TRBV5-8	TRBJ2-2	TRBD1	TGTGCCAGCGTGGGACAGGCCCTTTCAATTACCGGGGAGCTGTTTTTT	CASVGQALSITGELFF
TRBV28	TRBJ1-6	.	TGTGCCAGCAGAAAGGCTTCCTCCGACACATATAATTCACCCCTCCACTTT	CASRKASSDTYNSPLHF
TRBV11-1	TRBJ2-6	.	TGTGCCAGCAGCGCCTCAGGGGTCGGGGCCAACGTCCTGACTTTC	CASSASGVGANVLTF
TRBV24-1	TRBJ1-3	TRBD1	TGTGCCACCAGTGATCCACAGGGGGCTGGAAACACCATATATTTT	CATSDPQGAGNTIYF
TRBV9	TRBJ2-1	TRBD2	TGTGCCAGCAGCACCATAATAGCGGGAGGAGGGAATGAGCAGTTCTTC	CASSTIIAGGGNEQFF
TRBV19	TRBJ1-2	TRBD1	TGTGCCAGTAGTGTTACAGGGGACGTGAATGGCTACACCTTC	CASSVTGDVNGYTF
TRBV4-1	TRBJ2-7	.	TGCGCCAGCAGCCGGCTGTTTACCTACGAGCAGTACTTC	CASSRLFTYEQYF
TRBV6-6	TRBJ1-2	TRBD1	TGTGCCAGCAGCCCACAGACAGGGATTAACTATGGCTACACCTTC	CASSPQTGINYGYTF
TRBV25-1	TRBJ2-2	.	TGTGCCAGCAGACTTGGGCAGGGGTACACCGGGGAGCTGTTTTTT	CASRLGQGYTGELFF
TRBV5-1	TRBJ2-1	TRBD2	TGCGCCAGCAGCTGGGGTAGCGGGGGGGAGAATGAGCAGTTCTTC	CASSWGSGGENEQFF
TRBV12-3/TRBV12-4	TRBJ2-1	.	TGTGCCAGCAGTTTAAATCCGGGTGAGCAGTTCTTC	CASSLNPGEQFF
TRBV6-2/TRBV6-3	TRBJ2-2	TRBD2	TGTGCCAGCAGTTACTCGGGCAGGACTAGCGGCGCGAACACCGGGGAGCTGTTTTTT	CASSYSGRTSGANTGELFF
TRBV5-4	TRBJ2-7	TRBD2	TGTGCCAGCAGCTTAGGAGCGGGAAAATCCTACGAGCAGTACTTC	CASSLGAGKSYEQYF
TRBV27	TRBJ2-2	TRBD1	TGTGCCAGCAGTCCCGGGACAGGTACCGGGGAGCTGTTTTTT	CASSPGTGTGELFF
TRBV4-2	TRBJ1-4	.	TGTGCCAGCAGCCAAGAGGAGGGCGGTGGCAATGAAAAACTGTTTTTT	CASSQEEGGGNEKLFF
TRBV28	TRBJ1-5	TRBD1	TGTGCCAGCAGCCCCGGGACAGGGGTTCAGCCCCAGCATTTT	CASSPGTGVQPQHF
TRBV5-4	TRBJ2-2	TRBD1	TGTGCCAGCAGCTTAGACAGGGTGAACGGGGAGCTGTTTTTT	CASSLDRVNGELFF
TRBV27	TRBJ2-7	TRBD1	TGTGCCAGCGGAAACAGGGGGACCTACGAGCAGTACTTC	CASGNRGTYEQYF